This TCR beta chain stems from a study of cytomegalovirus exposure and HLA in healthy donors. Points from the study as a whole: Later on, an analysis showed TCR association rates differing by HLA locus, with DRB1 the most and HLA-C the fewest. Excluded: some indistinguishable V segments such as TRBV6-2 and TRBV6-3. Sequencing likely produced, as an artifact, a cluster of highly shared sequence variants.

Trimming pared 0 bases from V and 4 bases from J, leaving 19 bases between. This CDR3 is 17 amino acids long. CDR1 is SGHRS and CDR2 is YFSETQ in the germline V gene. The study ran its PCR with 60 Vbeta and 13 Jbeta primers. Some clones are missing from TCRdb's copy, which holds only in-frame ones; the method was immunoSEQ multiplex PCR. The sample holds about 160,000 clones, roughly 80% seen once. Turning to this clone: What it recognizes is unknown.

This TCR came from a male donor in good health and CMV-seropositive. Specimen: PBMCs. This chain links TRBV5-1 with TRBJ2-5; a weak D match, TRBD2 (6 bases). The CDR3 bases are TGCGCCAGCAGCTTGGAACCCAGGAGACTAGTGCCAGAGACCCAGTACTTC. It codes for CASSLEPRRLVPETQYF.